These 32 T cell receptor beta chains were all obtained from the same sample, sequenced in a study of blood T cell repertoires in COVID-19. The data were produced by immunoSEQ multiplex PCR, yet TCRdb's version contains in-frame clones alone and is incomplete. The data hold 50,000 to 70,000 clones, with 70% to 90% observed a single time. Sequencing input: peripheral blood. These receptors were collected from a man aged 55 to 70 with active or convalescent COVID-19.

The chain combines TRBV7-8 with TRBJ1-1; D remains unclear. The CDR3 runs to 14 residues. The V end was cut by 2 bases, the J end by 0 bases, with 7 bases between. Germline CDR1 is SGHVS and CDR2 is FQNEAQ. The CDR3 here is CASSLNSVNTEAFF. CDR3 nucleotides: TGTGCCAGCAGCTTAAATTCCGTGAACACTGAAGCTTTCTTT.

This clone is a singleton in its sample. CDR3 loop: CASSEAGGITDTQYF. Written as DNA, the CDR3 is TGTGCCAGCAGTGAGGCGGGGGGGATCACAGATACGCAGTATTTT. The genes are TRBV6-1 and TRBJ2-3; 9 positions agree with TRBD2. The J segment lost 2 bases and the V segment lost 3 bases, leaving 3 bases of the junction unmatched. CDR3 length: 15 amino acids. Germline V gene sequence: CDR1 MNHNS, CDR2 SASEGT.

The rearrangement joins TRBV27 to TRBJ2-2, with 13 bases aligning to TRBD2. CDR3 length equals 16 residues. V was clipped by 5 bases and J by 5 bases; unmatched bases: 5. Germline V CDR1 and CDR2: MNHEY, SMNVEV (reference sequence). The CDR3 bases are TGTGCCAGCAGTATACTAGCGGGAGGGCCGACCGGGGAGCTGTTTTTT. Translating it yields CASSILAGGPTGELFF.

The chain has TRBV15 and TRBJ2-5; 16 bases agree with TRBD2. Germline values: CDR1 LNHNV, CDR2 YYDKDF (reference sequence). The CDR3 sequence is 17 residues long. With 5 bases clipped from V and 0 bases from J, the junction kept 3 bases outside the gene matches. CDR3 DNA: TGTGCCACCAGCGGGGGACTAGCGGGGGGGTACCAAGAGACCCAGTACTTC. Amino acids: CATSGGLAGGYQETQYF.

The chain joins TRBV28 to TRBJ2-3, with TRBD1 identical over 8 bases. CDR3 length: 15 residues. Germline values: CDR1 MDHEN, CDR2 SYDVKM. The J segment lost 4 bases and the V segment lost 5 bases, leaving 8 bases of the junction unmatched. CDR3: CASSIQGAVADTQYF. CDR3 sequence (DNA): TGTGCCAGCAGTATTCAGGGGGCCGTCGCAGATACGCAGTATTTT.

This chain's CDR3 is CASSLVGDSPQYF. CDR3 DNA: TGTGCCAGCAGCTTAGTAGGGGACAGCCCTCAGTATTTT. The chain employs TRBV11-3 and TRBJ2-3; 7 bases are shared with TRBD1. The CDR3 runs to 13 residues. Germline values: CDR1 SGHNT, CDR2 YENEEA. V shed 1 base, J shed 12 bases, and the junction held 7 bases outside the gene matches. The complete variable domain, with remaining parts taken from reference TRBV11-3 and TRBJ2-3, reads EAGVVQSPRYKIIEKKQPVAFWCNPISGHNTLYWYLQNLGQGPELLIRYENEEAVDDSQLPKDRFSAERLKGVDSTLKIQPAELGDSAVYLCASSLVGDSPQYFGPGTRLTVL.

This rearrangement joins TRBV6-2 or TRBV6-3 to TRBJ1-2, with a tentative D call TRBD1 (5 bases). The germline V gene encodes CDR1 MNHEY and CDR2 SVGEGT. The CDR3 is 14 residues long. Deletions cut 0 bases from V and 8 bases from J, with 13 bases between. The CDR3 region has the DNA TGTGCCAGCAGTTACTCGAAGGACACTCGGGGCTACACCTTC. Encoded protein: CASSYSKDTRGYTF.

The chain employs TRBV2 and TRBJ2-3; the match to TRBD1 covers 8 bases. CDR3 size: 14 residues. V lost 8 bases and J lost 6; bases outside the gene matches: 10. In germline, CDR1 is SNHLY, CDR2 FYNNEI. The CDR3 sequence is CASLSRGHSDTQYF. CDR3 in DNA: TGTGCCAGCTTGTCCAGGGGGCATAGCGATACGCAGTATTTT. Variable domain in full (rest from reference TRBV2 and TRBJ2-3): EPEVTQTPSHQVTQMGQEVILRCVPISNHLYFYWYRQILGQKVEFLVSFYNNEISEKSEIFDDQFSVERPDGSNFTLKIRSTKLEDSAMYFCASLSRGHSDTQYFGPGTRLTVL.

The rearrangement links TRBV6-5 to TRBJ1-2; a weak D match, TRBD1 (6 bases). Germline-derived CDR1 and CDR2 are MNHEY and SVGAGI. Trimming took 7 bases from V and 8 from J, leaving 20 bases between them. There are 14 residues in the CDR3. The CDR3 protein is CASTWGGPRGGYTF. DNA for the CDR3: TGTGCCAGCACTTGGGGGGGCCCCAGGGGAGGCTACACCTTC.

In this sample, this clone turned up a few times. The V call is TRBV9, the J call TRBJ1-4; no firm D call. The V end was cut by 5 bases, the J end by 0 bases, with 8 bases between. The germline CDR1 and CDR2 sequences are SGDLS and YYNGEE. The CDR3 has 14 residues. The CDR3: CASSLGATNEKLFF. The DNA of the CDR3 is TGTGCCAGCAGTCTCGGGGCAACTAATGAAAAACTGTTTTTT. Full variable domain (missing parts from reference TRBV9 and TRBJ1-4): DSGVTQTPKHLITATGQRVTLRCSPRSGDLSVYWYQQSLDQGLQFLIQYYNGEERAKGNILERFSAQQFPDLHSELNLSSLELGDSALYFCASSLGATNEKLFFGSGTQLSVL.

The gene calls are TRBV19 and TRBJ1-1; the match to TRBD1 covers 11 bases. There are 18 residues in the CDR3. CDR1 and CDR2 (germline): LNHDA, SQIVND (reference sequence). Trimming took 5 bases from V and 1 from J; bases not matched to a gene: 12. In DNA, the CDR3 is TGTGCCAGTAGTTTGCCTCGGACAGGGGGCAAACGGAACACTGAAGCTTTCTTT. It yields the protein CASSLPRTGGKRNTEAFF.

This clone was observed once. The rearrangement links TRBV3-1 (or the pseudogene TRBV3-2) to TRBJ1-6; D perhaps matches TRBD1 (6 bases). Germline CDR1 reads LGHDT; CDR2 reads YNNKEL (reference sequence). The V end was cut by 8 bases, the J end by 4 bases, with 12 bases between. The CDR3 spans 14 residues. This CDR3 reads CASRGGVYNSPLHF. In nucleotides, the CDR3 is TGTGCCAGCCGGGGGGGCGTTTATAATTCACCCCTCCACTTT.

The chain links TRBV6-5 to TRBJ1-5; the match to TRBD1 covers 7 bases. The CDR3 is 14 amino acids. Trimming cost V 10 bases and J 0 bases; bases outside gene matches: 6. Germline CDR1 MNHEY, CDR2 SVGAGI. The CDR3 sequence is CATTGVYSNQPQHF. CDR3 sequence (DNA): TGTGCCACCACAGGGGTTTATAGCAATCAGCCCCAGCATTTT.

This chain links TRBV12-3 or TRBV12-4 with TRBJ1-1; D remains ambiguous. V was pared by 5 bases and J by 1 base, with 8 bases between. This CDR3 spans 13 amino acids. The CDR3 coding sequence is TGTGCCAGCAGTCCCACCGGGAACACTGAAGCTTTCTTT. This encodes CASSPTGNTEAFF.

The chain links TRBV19 to TRBJ1-6, with 8 bases fitting TRBD1. Germline V CDR1 and CDR2: LNHDA, SQIVND (reference sequence). With 3 bases clipped from V and 7 bases from J, the junction kept 11 bases outside the gene matches. The CDR3 is 17 residues long. The CDR3 region has the DNA TGTGCCAGTAGTATTGAGGGTCCGAGACAGGGGAATTCACCCCTCCACTTT. Translated: CASSIEGPRQGNSPLHF. The whole variable domain, filled in from reference TRBV19 and TRBJ1-6, reads DGGITQSPKYLFRKEGQNVTLSCEQNLNHDAMYWYRQDPGQGLRLIYYSQIVNDFQKGDIAEGYSVSREKKESFPLTVTSAQKNPTAFYLCASSIEGPRQGNSPLHFGNGTRLTVT.

This sequence joins TRBV30 and TRBJ2-3; possibly TRBD2 for D (6 bases). Trimming cost V 4 bases and J 4 bases, with 12 bases left between them. Germline V gives CDR1 GTSNPN, CDR2 SVGIG (reference sequence). The CDR3 has 13 residues. The CDR3 is CAWNRGISDTQYF. The CDR3 coding sequence is TGTGCCTGGAACCGCGGGATATCAGATACGCAGTATTTT. The variable domain in full, with the rest retrieved from reference TRBV30 and TRBJ2-3, is SQTIHQWPATLVQPVGSPLSLECTVEGTSNPNLYWYRQAAGRGLQLLFYSVGIGQISSEVPQNLSASRPQDRQFILSSKKLLLSDSGFYLCAWNRGISDTQYFGPGTRLTVL.

This clone occurred once. The V call is TRBV5-1, the J call TRBJ2-1; 10 nucleotides align to TRBD1. J gave up 8 bases and V 3 bases, and 11 bases lay outside the gene matches. The CDR3 runs 16 residues. CDR1 is SGHRS and CDR2 is YFSETQ in the germline V gene. CDR3: CASSSTDRGVWDEQFF. CDR3 nucleotides: TGCGCCAGCAGCTCTACGGACAGGGGGGTTTGGGATGAGCAGTTCTTC. The full variable domain, with the rest looked up from reference TRBV5-1 and TRBJ2-1, is KAGVTQTPRYLIKTRGQQVTLSCSPISGHRSVSWYQQTPGQGLQFLFEYFSETQRNKGNFPGRFSGRQFSNSRSEMNVSTLELGDSALYLCASSSTDRGVWDEQFFGPGTRLTVL.

The rearrangement uses TRBV5-1 and TRBJ2-3; 7 nucleotides agree with TRBD2. This CDR3 is built from 15 residues. Germline CDR1 and CDR2: SGHRS and YFSETQ. V lost 0 bases to trimming and J lost 5 bases; unmatched junction nucleotides: 6. DNA of the CDR3: TGCGCCAGCAGCTTGGAGGGCGGGAGAAGAGATACGCAGTATTTT. Translating it yields CASSLEGGRRDTQYF.

This clone has just one count. The V call is TRBV30, the J call TRBJ2-7, with D maybe TRBD2 (5 bases). V lost 4 bases and J 0 bases, leaving 10 bases between the germline ends. Germline CDR1 reads GTSNPN; CDR2 reads SVGIG (reference sequence). The CDR3 is 13 residues long. In DNA form, the CDR3 reads TGTGCCTGGAACGGTGGGAGCTCCTACGAGCAGTACTTC. It yields the protein CAWNGGSSYEQYF.

This clone has only one observation. The V and J genes are TRBV18 and TRBJ1-6, with 7 bases that match TRBD1. After removal of 4 bases from V and 8 bases from J, the junction contained 8 bases not matched to a gene. Germline CDR1 KGHSH, CDR2 LQKENI. This CDR3 comprises 15 residues. DNA of the CDR3: TGTGCCAGCTCACGAACCGGGACAGCGGATTCACCCCTCCACTTT. Amino acids: CASSRTGTADSPLHF.

This chain uses TRBV2 with TRBJ1-4; 7 positions agree with TRBD1. The CDR3 loop spans 15 amino acids. The V and J ends lost 5 bases and 5 bases, in that order; junction bases with no gene match: 8. CDR1 SNHLY and CDR2 FYNNEI come from the germline V gene. CDR3 protein: CASSPRTGLNEKLFF. DNA of the CDR3: TGTGCCAGCAGTCCCCGGACAGGTTTGAATGAAAAACTGTTTTTT.

This clone was observed a few times. V gene TRBV5-6 combines with J gene TRBJ1-6, with 7 positions matching TRBD1. The germline gives CDR1 SGHDT, CDR2 YYEEEE. V dropped 1 base and J dropped 12; count of bases not matched to a gene: 10. The CDR3 is 15 amino acids. In DNA form, the CDR3 reads TGTGCCAGCAGCTTGCCTGGACAGGACGGGGGACCCCTCCACTTT. Its protein product is CASSLPGQDGGPLHF. Using reference TRBV5-6 and TRBJ1-6 for the parts outside the CDR3, the full variable domain is DAGVTQSPTHLIKTRGQQVTLRCSPKSGHDTVSWYQQALGQGPQFIFQYYEEEERQRGNFPDRFSGHQFPNYSSELNVNALLLGDSALYLCASSLPGQDGGPLHFGNGTRLTVT.

About this clone itself: The same CDR3 is also encoded by other DNA sequences in this sample. This chain uses TRBV3-1 (or the pseudogene TRBV3-2) with TRBJ2-7; TRBD2 might be the D (5 bases). Trimming removed 8 bases from V and 4 bases from J, with 9 bases in between. The CDR3 is 11 amino acids. In germline, CDR1 is LGHDT, CDR2 YNNKEL (reference sequence). As DNA, the CDR3 is TGTGCCAGCCGGGGTGCGTACGAGCAGTACTTC. Protein: CASRGAYEQYF.

The chain joins TRBV28 to TRBJ2-3, with 9 bases identical to TRBD1. The CDR3 has 15 amino acids. J was trimmed by 3 bases and V by 10 bases; bases with no gene match: 11. Germline CDR1 MDHEN, CDR2 SYDVKM. This CDR3 reads CATERGTGNTDTQYF. In DNA form, the CDR3 reads TGTGCCACCGAGCGAGGGACAGGGAATACAGATACGCAGTATTTT. Full variable domain (missing parts from reference TRBV28 and TRBJ2-3): DVKVTQSSRYLVKRTGEKVFLECVQDMDHENMFWYRQDPGLGLRLIYFSYDVKMKEKGDIPEGYSVSREKKERFSLILESASTNQTSMYLCATERGTGNTDTQYFGPGTRLTVL.

This chain uses TRBV27 with TRBJ1-5, with 8 bases identical to TRBD1. Losses at the gene ends were 2 bases for V and 2 bases for J; bases not matched to a gene: 5. The CDR3 is 16 residues long. CDR1 and CDR2 from the germline V gene are MNHEY and SMNVEV (reference sequence). The CDR3 here is CASSLRAGGGNQPQHF. In DNA, the CDR3 is TGTGCCAGCAGTTTACGTGCAGGGGGCGGCAATCAGCCCCAGCATTTT.

This clone has a handful of counts. This rearrangement joins TRBV5-1 to TRBJ2-2; 8 nucleotides agree with TRBD2. The CDR3 totals 15 residues. V shed 5 bases, J shed 4 bases, and the junction held 7 bases outside the gene matches. Germline CDR1 reads SGHRS; CDR2 reads YFSETQ. The CDR3 nucleotides are TGCGCCAGCAGACCCGGGACTAGTACCACCGGGGAGCTGTTTTTT. Protein sequence: CASRPGTSTTGELFF.

In this sample, this clone turned up once. The V and J genes are TRBV27 and TRBJ1-1; 9 bases are a match to TRBD1. V was pared by 5 bases and J by 1 base, with 8 bases of the junction left unmatched. This CDR3 has 16 amino acids. CDR1 and CDR2 (germline): MNHEY, SMNVEV (reference sequence). This CDR3 reads CASSPLTQGANTEAFF. In DNA, the CDR3 is TGTGCCAGCAGTCCCCTGACACAGGGGGCGAACACTGAAGCTTTCTTT.

The rearrangement links TRBV14 to TRBJ2-1; perhaps TRBD2 as D (6 bases). The CDR3 extends over 15 amino acids. Germline CDR1 and CDR2: SGHDN and FVKESK. V dropped 3 bases and J dropped 7 bases, with 16 bases sitting between them. CDR3 in DNA: TGTGCCAGCAGCCATAGATCGGGGGTGGGAAATGAGCAGTTCTTC. Amino acid sequence: CASSHRSGVGNEQFF.

This clone came up once. The V and J genes are TRBV15 and TRBJ1-5; a possible D gene is TRBD1 (5 bases). Germline assignment: CDR1 LNHNV and CDR2 YYDKDF (reference sequence). Trimming took off 5 bases at V and 0 bases at J, with 11 bases between the two ends. The CDR3 totals 15 residues. CDR3 residues: CATSDRQSSNQPQHF. The CDR3 coding sequence is TGTGCCACCAGCGACCGACAGTCTAGCAATCAGCCCCAGCATTTT.

Only one count was recorded for this clone. The chain uses TRBV29-1 and TRBJ2-7, with D maybe TRBD2 (6 bases). CDR3 length equals 13 residues. Per germline, CDR1 SQVTM and CDR2 ANQGSEA. Trimming took 6 bases from V and 3 from J, leaving 15 bases between them. The CDR3, as DNA: TGCAGCGTCGGACTACCGCCGAACTACGAGCAGTACTTC. It yields the protein CSVGLPPNYEQYF.

The V call is TRBV18, the J call TRBJ2-5; unclear D gene. This CDR3 region has 15 residues. V lost 3 bases, J lost 5 bases, and 16 bases lay in between. The germline V gene encodes CDR1 KGHSH and CDR2 LQKENI. The CDR3 bases are TGTGCCAGCTCACCGTCGGTTGGCAGGATGGAGACCCAGTACTTC. Residues: CASSPSVGRMETQYF.

This chain uses TRBV7-3 with TRBJ2-5; 7 bases map to TRBD2. Per germline, CDR1 SGHTA and CDR2 FQGTGA. The CDR3 covers 15 residues. V trimming: 5 bases; J trimming: 1 base; junction bases outside the gene matches: 7. The CDR3 DNA sequence: TGTGCCAGCAGCCGCCTTGGGGGGGGCCAAGAGACCCAGTACTTC. This sequence encodes CASSRLGGGQETQYF. Full variable domain (missing parts from reference TRBV7-3 and TRBJ2-5): GAGVSQTPSNKVTEKGKYVELRCDPISGHTALYWYRQSLGQGPEFLIYFQGTGAADDSGLPNDRFFAVRPEGSVSTLKIQRTERGDSAVYLCASSRLGGGQETQYFGPGTRLLVL.